This T cell receptor (beta chain) originates from a study of T cells in Graves' hyperthyroidism and ophthalmopathy. Amplification of TCR beta CDR3 regions was performed using RNA transcripts as template. The HTBI primer set was used in a first-round RT-PCR of the TCR CDR3. One entry per CDR3 protein results from TCRdb running MiXCR on the multiplex PCR reads. In the table there are around 440,000 distinct CDR3 sequences, around 16% of which are singletons. The hyperthyroidism was newly diagnosed and had lasted under 2 months; the patients were aged 18 to 65. Clinicians diagnosed patients from clinical symptoms, serum thyroxine and TRAb, thyroid ultrasound and orbital computed tomography. V was shortened by 0 bases and J by 3 bases, with 1 base between the two germline ends. The CDR3 loop spans 12 amino acids. CDR1 is SGDLS and CDR2 is YYNGEE in the germline V gene.

V is TRBV9 and J is TRBJ1-3; D unclear. This sequence originates from a woman aged 18-30 years with Graves' hyperthyroidism. The specimen was blood. Here the CDR3 reads CASSVGGNTIYF. The CDR3 bases are TGTGCCAGCAGCGTAGGTGGAAACACCATATATTTT.